A single sample gave rise to the 21 T cell receptor beta chains below, sequenced in a study of CD8 T cells in ankylosing spondylitis. A single record per CDR3 protein comes from TCRdb applying MiXCR to the 5' RACE reads. The sample records tens of thousands of distinct CDR3 sequences, less than 3% being singletons. Sequencing used blood, either unsorted or a sorted T cell fraction (not recorded which). The origin of the receptors is a female donor with ankylosing spondylitis or in good health (not recorded which).

This clonotype was counted many times. CDR3 bases: TGTGCCAGCAGCGTAGCAGTCTTGAGCACAGATACGCAGTATTTT. Protein sequence: CASSVAVLSTDTQYF. V and J are TRBV9 and TRBJ2-3; unclear D gene. V was shortened by 0 bases and J by 0 bases, with 8 bases between the two germline ends. CDR3 length: 15 residues. CDR1 is SGDLS, CDR2 YYNGEE, per germline.

At least ten counts were recorded for this clonotype. This chain uses TRBV9 with TRBJ2-1, with TRBD2 matching over 11 bases. Per germline, CDR1 SGDLS and CDR2 YYNGEE. The ends lost 3 bases at V and 9 bases at J; junction bases unmatched: 8. The CDR3 covers 15 residues. The CDR3 DNA follows: TGTGCCAGCAGCGGACTAGCGGGGTATAAGGTTGAGCAGTTCTTC. This translates into CASSGLAGYKVEQFF.

This clonotype was observed at least ten times. The chain links TRBV9 to TRBJ2-3; D unresolved. The CDR3 length is 14 residues. The V and J ends lost 4 bases and 0 bases respectively, with 9 bases between them. The germline V gene has CDR1 SGDLS and CDR2 YYNGEE. CDR3 in DNA: TGTGCCAGCAGCAAACAGACTAGCACAGATACGCAGTATTTT. Its translation: CASSKQTSTDTQYF.

This clonotype was found many times. The chain combines TRBV9 with TRBJ2-1; TRBD2 agrees at 14 bases. This CDR3 has 15 residues. Germline V gene lookup returns CDR1 SGDLS and CDR2 YYNGEE. Unmatched junction bases numbered 4, after V lost 5 bases and J lost 6 bases. The CDR3 here is CASSLGLAGANEQFF. The CDR3 nucleotides read TGTGCCAGCAGTTTGGGACTAGCGGGAGCCAATGAGCAGTTCTTC.

This clonotype appeared many times. The chain uses TRBV9 and TRBJ2-5; TRBD2 agrees at 10 bases. Trimming removed 2 bases from V and 0 bases from J; junction bases left unmatched: 4. CDR1 SGDLS and CDR2 YYNGEE come from the germline V gene. The CDR3 extends over 16 amino acids. The CDR3 protein is CASSVGSGRNQETQYF. The CDR3 DNA reads TGTGCCAGCAGCGTCGGTAGCGGGAGGAACCAAGAGACCCAGTACTTC. Supplemented by reference TRBV9 and TRBJ2-5, the full variable domain reads DSGVTQTPKHLITATGQRVTLRCSPRSGDLSVYWYQQSLDQGLQFLIQYYNGEERAKGNILERFSAQQFPDLHSELNLSSLELGDSALYFCASSVGSGRNQETQYFGPGTRLLVL.

This clonotype has ten or more counts. V is TRBV9 and J is TRBJ2-1; D is undetermined. Trimming cost V 0 bases and J 1 base, with 2 bases left between them. This CDR3 is 13 amino acids long. Per the germline V gene, CDR1 is SGDLS and CDR2 is YYNGEE. The CDR3 bases are TGTGCCAGCAGCGTAGAGTCCTACAATGAGCAGTTCTTC. As protein: CASSVESYNEQFF.

This clonotype was recorded many times. The chain uses TRBV9 and TRBJ2-1; D might be TRBD2 (5 bases). Looked up from germline, CDR1 is SGDLS and CDR2 is YYNGEE. CDR3 length: 17 residues. Trimming pared 1 base from V and 0 bases from J, leaving 14 bases between. The CDR3 here is CASSVWSSPTSYNEQFF. As DNA, the CDR3 is TGTGCCAGCAGCGTATGGTCTAGCCCGACCTCCTACAATGAGCAGTTCTTC. Full variable domain (rest looked up from reference TRBV9 and TRBJ2-1): DSGVTQTPKHLITATGQRVTLRCSPRSGDLSVYWYQQSLDQGLQFLIQYYNGEERAKGNILERFSAQQFPDLHSELNLSSLELGDSALYFCASSVWSSPTSYNEQFFGPGTRLTVL.

This clonotype was seen many times. The rearrangement uses TRBV9 and TRBJ2-1; D gene unclear. V shed 0 bases and J shed 5 bases, with 9 bases lying between them. CDR1 and CDR2 (germline): SGDLS, YYNGEE. The CDR3 covers 14 residues. CDR3: CASSVDAYDNEQFF. Written as DNA, the CDR3 is TGTGCCAGCAGCGTAGACGCTTACGACAATGAGCAGTTCTTC.

This clonotype was counted many times. The chain links TRBV9 to TRBJ2-1; D gene ambiguous. From germline, CDR1 is SGDLS and CDR2 YYNGEE. V lost 0 bases, J lost 7 bases, and 8 bases lay in between. The CDR3 has 13 residues. CDR3 in DNA: TGTGCCAGCAGCGTAGCAAGCCATAATGAGCAGTTCTTC. Amino acids: CASSVASHNEQFF. Full variable domain (outside the CDR3, taken from reference TRBV9 and TRBJ2-1): DSGVTQTPKHLITATGQRVTLRCSPRSGDLSVYWYQQSLDQGLQFLIQYYNGEERAKGNILERFSAQQFPDLHSELNLSSLELGDSALYFCASSVASHNEQFFGPGTRLTVL.

This clonotype came up many times. CDR3 sequence reads: CASSVRAGAYEQFF. CDR3 sequence (DNA): TGTGCCAGCAGCGTCCGAGCCGGGGCTTATGAGCAGTTCTTC. The chain recombines TRBV9 with TRBJ2-1, with D perhaps assigned TRBD1 or TRBD2 (5 bases each). The length of the CDR3 is 14 residues. Germline V gives CDR1 SGDLS, CDR2 YYNGEE. With 2 bases removed from V and 8 bases from J, the gap between germline ends came to 14 bases.

This clonotype was observed a few times. This sequence joins TRBV9 and TRBJ1-3; the D is unclear. Trimming stripped 3 bases from V and 0 bases from J, with 13 bases between. Germline V gives CDR1 SGDLS, CDR2 YYNGEE. The CDR3 has 16 amino acids. For the CDR3, the DNA is TGTGCCAGCAGCGCCCGCTCGCCTATCTCTGGAAACACCATATATTTT. It is translated as CASSARSPISGNTIYF.

This clonotype was recorded at least ten times. The genes are TRBV9 and TRBJ2-5; D is perhaps TRBD1 (6 bases). This CDR3 comprises 17 residues. Germline-derived CDR1 and CDR2 are SGDLS and YYNGEE. Trimming left V 3 bases short and J 1 base short, with 19 bases between. CDR3: CASSATSGHPSQETQYF. The CDR3 coding sequence is TGTGCCAGCAGCGCCACATCGGGACACCCGTCCCAAGAGACCCAGTACTTC.

The table lists this clonotype with many counts. J is TRBJ2-7 and V is TRBV9; TRBD1 matches 8 bases. The CDR3 runs to 15 residues. Trimming removed 0 bases from V and 4 bases from J; junction bases left unmatched: 6. Germline loops: CDR1 SGDLS, CDR2 YYNGEE. CDR3 amino acids: CASSVGGQGSYEQYF. CDR3 DNA sequence: TGTGCCAGCAGCGTAGGAGGACAGGGAAGTTACGAGCAGTACTTC.

This clonotype was recorded at least ten times. The chain uses TRBV9 and TRBJ2-6; D gene ambiguous. Trimming left V 3 bases short and J 0 bases short, with 7 bases between. The CDR3 spans 15 residues. Looked up from germline, CDR1 is SGDLS and CDR2 is YYNGEE. The CDR3 here is CASSALSSGANVLTF. The CDR3 nucleotides are TGTGCCAGCAGCGCACTCAGCTCTGGGGCCAACGTCCTGACTTTC.

This clonotype was recorded many times. The chain links TRBV9 to TRBJ1-4; 12 nucleotides line up with TRBD1. This CDR3 is built from 17 residues. J was trimmed by 3 bases and V by 4 bases; bases with no gene match: 7. CDR1 and CDR2 (germline): SGDLS, YYNGEE. CDR3 loop: CASSNPGQGASNEKLFF. The CDR3 DNA reads as TGTGCCAGCAGCAATCCGGGACAGGGGGCCTCTAATGAAAAACTGTTTTTT.

At least ten counts were recorded for this clonotype. This rearrangement joins TRBV9 to TRBJ2-3; D gene unclear. CDR1 and CDR2 from the germline V gene are SGDLS and YYNGEE. There are 15 residues in the CDR3. The V and J ends lost 0 bases and 1 base respectively, with 9 bases between them. CDR3 DNA: TGTGCCAGCAGCGTAGTTTCTGGGGGCACAGATACGCAGTATTTT. Translating gives CASSVVSGGTDTQYF.

This clonotype was detected ten times or more. The J gene is TRBJ2-3, the V gene TRBV9; TRBD2 agrees at 11 bases. V dropped 2 bases and J dropped 4; count of bases not matched to a gene: 6. The germline V gene has CDR1 SGDLS and CDR2 YYNGEE. This CDR3 is built from 16 residues. The CDR3 sequence: CASSVTGTSGPDTQYF. DNA for the CDR3: TGTGCCAGCAGCGTCACCGGGACTAGCGGTCCAGATACGCAGTATTTT.

This clonotype was observed many times. The rearrangement uses TRBV9 and TRBJ2-2; TRBD1 matches at 7 bases. The trim removed 0 bases at V and 1 base at J, leaving 0 bases unmatched. Germline CDR1 is SGDLS and CDR2 is YYNGEE. This CDR3 comprises 15 residues. The DNA of the CDR3 is TGTGCCAGCAGCGTAGGACAGGGGAACACCGGGGAGCTGTTTTTT. Translating gives CASSVGQGNTGELFF. The whole variable domain, remainder taken from reference TRBV9 and TRBJ2-2, is DSGVTQTPKHLITATGQRVTLRCSPRSGDLSVYWYQQSLDQGLQFLIQYYNGEERAKGNILERFSAQQFPDLHSELNLSSLELGDSALYFCASSVGQGNTGELFFGEGSRLTVL.

This clonotype came up many times. The CDR3, as DNA: TGTGCCAGCAGCAAACGGACTAGCGGGGGCCTTTATACGCAGTATTTT. This encodes CASSKRTSGGLYTQYF. The rearrangement uses TRBV9 and TRBJ2-3; 13 positions agree with TRBD2. Germline V gene data show CDR1 as SGDLS and CDR2 as YYNGEE. The CDR3 sequence is 16 residues long. J gave up 7 bases and V 4 bases, and 9 bases lay outside the gene matches.

This clonotype was counted ten times or more. This rearrangement joins TRBV9 to TRBJ1-1; D is ambiguous. Germline V gives CDR1 SGDLS, CDR2 YYNGEE. CDR3 length: 14 residues. V lost 0 bases to trimming and J lost 5 bases, with 11 bases between them. DNA for the CDR3: TGTGCCAGCAGCGTAGATCATGTGGGGACTGAAGCTTTCTTT. Protein product: CASSVDHVGTEAFF.

This clonotype was found many times. V and J are TRBV9 and TRBJ2-3, with D possibly being TRBD1 (5 bases). This CDR3 is built from 14 residues. The ends were cut back, 5 bases at V and 2 bases at J, with 12 bases in the middle. Germline V gene sequence: CDR1 SGDLS, CDR2 YYNGEE. CDR3: CASSRQSFTDTQYF. For the CDR3, the DNA is TGTGCCAGCAGTCGACAGAGTTTCACAGATACGCAGTATTTT.